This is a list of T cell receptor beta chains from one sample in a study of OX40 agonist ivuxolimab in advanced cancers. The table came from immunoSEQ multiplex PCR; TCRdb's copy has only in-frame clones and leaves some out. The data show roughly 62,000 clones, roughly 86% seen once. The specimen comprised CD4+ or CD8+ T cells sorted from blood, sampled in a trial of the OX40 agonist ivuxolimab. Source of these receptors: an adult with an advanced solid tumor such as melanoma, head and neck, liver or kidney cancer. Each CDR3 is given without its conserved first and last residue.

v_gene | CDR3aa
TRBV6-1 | ASTDRGNSNQPQH
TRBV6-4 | ASSPELAGGPRDTQY
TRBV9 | ASPRGNGYT
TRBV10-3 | AISSGGLGAEETQY
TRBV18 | ASSPFGGGLYNEQF
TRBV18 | ASSPQGPGEKLF
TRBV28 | ASTGGTGRNTIY
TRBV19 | ASSIESSGGGELF
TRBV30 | AGGITNSPLH
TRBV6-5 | ASSYSNGQQY
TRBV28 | ASTLRQGDTDTQY
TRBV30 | AWIPGLLGGYT
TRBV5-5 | ASSIGTSGGREY
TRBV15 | ATSSPPPGLTTQF
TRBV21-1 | ASRTEGGELF
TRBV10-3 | AISGTSGGTNEQF
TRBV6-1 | ASILGQGTPGPQH
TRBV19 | ASSTGRTGDNSPLH
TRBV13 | ASSITGTDTQY
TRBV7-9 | ASSFRQESYEQY
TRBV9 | ASSVGAVHTDTQY
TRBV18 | ASSGPGQGNEKLF
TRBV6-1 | ASSGGRGRPDEQF
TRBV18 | ASSPPTTGEKLF
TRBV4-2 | ASSPDLKTQY
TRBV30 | AWGIGVSVYEQY
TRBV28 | ASSLPTGTGNTIY
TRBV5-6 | ASSLQTGQETQY
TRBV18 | ASSPPRAYGYT
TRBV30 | AWSVQGANTGELF
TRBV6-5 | ASSYGEWGYT
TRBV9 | ASSVDSAGVDTGELF
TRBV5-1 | ASSRDTAANTGELF
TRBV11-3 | ASNGGNQKQF
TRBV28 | ASSLQGTQY
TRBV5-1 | ASSFGGTDRNEQF
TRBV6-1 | ASSERGQAYEQY
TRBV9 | ASSVAGAQETQY
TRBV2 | ASSRDRVYGNTIY
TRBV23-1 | APETPGQGSVGELF
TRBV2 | VGAGTRSYNEQF
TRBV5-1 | ASSSTGNLIAGELF
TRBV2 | ASGDPTGSGANVLT
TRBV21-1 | ASSKRSRGGEENQPQH
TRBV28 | ATGYEQY
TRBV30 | ASKGLAGENIQY
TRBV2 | ASSDGRGGTDTQY
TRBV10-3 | AISEFNSPGNTIY
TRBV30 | AWSLKWGGSGNTIY
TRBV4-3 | ASSQAPEETQY